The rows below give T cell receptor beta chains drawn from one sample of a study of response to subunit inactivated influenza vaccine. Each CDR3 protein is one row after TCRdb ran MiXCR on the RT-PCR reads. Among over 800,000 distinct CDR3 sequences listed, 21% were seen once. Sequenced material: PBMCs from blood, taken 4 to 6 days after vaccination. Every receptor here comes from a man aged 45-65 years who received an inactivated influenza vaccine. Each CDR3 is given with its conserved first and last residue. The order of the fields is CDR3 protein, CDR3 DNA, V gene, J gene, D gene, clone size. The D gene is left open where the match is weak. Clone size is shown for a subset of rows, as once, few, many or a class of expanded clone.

CASSQDDLGGGLDEQFF	TGTGCCAGCAGCCAAGATGATCTGGGCGGGGGGTTGGATGAGCAGTTCTTC	TRBV4-2	TRBJ2-1	TRBD2	few
CATSKTPGLAGHNEQFF	TGTGCCACCAGCAAAACCCCCGGACTAGCGGGTCACAATGAGCAGTTCTTC	TRBV15	TRBJ2-1	TRBD2	-
CASSLVGGYEQFF	TGTGCCAGCAGCTTAGTAGGGGGGTATGAGCAGTTCTTC	TRBV7-2	TRBJ2-1	-	few
CSVAQSYGREMGLAKNIQYF	TGCAGCGTCGCGCAGTCCTACGGGAGAGAAATGGGCCTAGCCAAAAACATTCAGTACTTC	TRBV29-1	TRBJ2-4	-	few
CASSYEVSTYNEQFF	TGTGCCAGCAGTTACGAGGTGAGCACCTACAATGAGCAGTTCTTC	TRBV6-6	TRBJ2-1	-	many
CASSQAFRTSATYEQYF	TGTGCCAGCAGCCAAGCCTTCAGGACTAGCGCTACCTACGAGCAGTACTTC	TRBV3-1	TRBJ2-7	TRBD2	-
CATSSNLPWETQYF	TGTGCCACCAGCAGTAATCTACCCTGGGAGACCCAGTACTTC	TRBV15	TRBJ2-5	-	few
CAISELQLKETQYF	TGTGCCATCAGTGAGTTGCAGCTTAAGGAGACCCAGTACTTC	TRBV10-3	TRBJ2-5	-	few
CASSLEGKLYEQYF	TGCGCCAGCAGCTTGGAAGGGAAACTCTACGAGCAGTACTTC	TRBV5-1	TRBJ2-7	-	-
CATQARENQPQHF	TGTGCCACCCAGGCACGGGAGAATCAGCCCCAGCATTTT	TRBV24-1	TRBJ1-5	-	-
CSARSLTSGTYNEQFF	TGCAGTGCTAGATCCTTGACTAGCGGGACATACAATGAGCAGTTCTTC	TRBV20-1	TRBJ2-1	TRBD2	-
CSARDTSTDTQYF	TGCAGTGCTCGGGACACGAGCACAGATACGCAGTATTTT	TRBV20-1	TRBJ2-3	-	many
CASSPAGRGYGYTF	TGTGCCAGCAGCCCCGCCGGCAGGGGGTACGGCTACACCTTC	TRBV7-2	TRBJ1-2	TRBD1	many
CASSSRQLNNSPLHF	TGCGCCAGCAGCAGCCGACAGTTAAATAATTCACCCCTCCACTTT	TRBV5-1	TRBJ1-6	-	many